These 22 T cell receptor beta chains were all obtained from the same sample, sequenced in a study of Graves' ophthalmopathy and Graves' hyperthyroidism. As the template, RNA transcripts were used to amplify TCR beta CDR3 regions. Second-round multiplex PCR followed a first-round RT-PCR using HTBI primers. MiXCR, applied by TCRdb to the multiplex PCR reads, yields one record per CDR3 protein. Of about 550,000 distinct CDR3 sequences listed, roughly 40% are singletons. Specimen: peripheral blood or thyroid tissue (not recorded which). The receptors here all came from an adult man with Graves' hyperthyroidism.

This clonotype was observed at least ten times. The chain is built from TRBV10-3 and TRBJ1-6, with D possibly matching TRBD1 (5 bases). The CDR3 length is 15 residues. The germline V and J ends were trimmed by 3 bases and 6 bases, with 12 bases remaining between them. Germline-derived CDR1 and CDR2 are ENHRY and SYGVKD. DNA for the CDR3: TGTGCCATCAGTGAAGATCAGGGTAGTAATTCACCCCTCCACTTT. This translates into CAISEDQGSNSPLHF.

The table lists this clonotype with a few counts. V usage is TRBV13 and J usage is TRBJ2-2; a weak D match, TRBD2 (6 bases). The CDR3 sequence is 15 residues long. The ends were cut back, 2 bases at V and 0 bases at J, with 7 bases in the middle. Germline-derived CDR1 and CDR2 are PRHDT and FYEKMQ (reference sequence). CDR3 in amino acids: CASSLRESNTGELFF. CDR3 DNA: TGTGCCAGCAGCTTACGGGAGTCGAACACCGGGGAGCTGTTTTTT.

This clonotype was picked up a small number of times. This chain links TRBV20-1 with TRBJ2-7; weak D call: TRBD1 (6 bases). The length of the CDR3 is 14 residues. The ends were cut back, 5 bases at V and 0 bases at J, with 14 bases in the middle. CDR1 is DFQATT and CDR2 is SNEGSKA in the germline V gene (reference sequence). The CDR3 reads CSAPDSWSSYEQYF. The CDR3 DNA follows: TGCAGTGCTCCGGACAGTTGGAGCTCCTACGAGCAGTACTTC.

This clonotype was counted at least ten times. This rearrangement joins TRBV7-9 to TRBJ2-7; D is uncertain. Trimming cost V 1 base and J 5 bases, with 12 bases left between them. The germline CDR1 and CDR2 sequences are SEHNR and FQNEAQ (reference sequence). The CDR3 is made up of 14 amino acids. Here the CDR3 DNA reads TGTGCCAGCAGCTTAGTCTCTGTGAGGAACGAGCAGTACTTC. This codes for CASSLVSVRNEQYF.

This clonotype came up many times. The gene calls are TRBV2 and TRBJ1-5; D is ambiguous. The CDR3 totals 15 residues. Per the germline V gene, CDR1 is SNHLY and CDR2 is FYNNEI. V lost 6 bases to trimming and J lost 4 bases, with 16 bases between them. CDR3 DNA: TGTGCCAGCAGACTCAGTGGAGGAACTAATCAGCCCCAGCATTTT. It yields the protein CASRLSGGTNQPQHF.

This chain joins TRBV12-3 or TRBV12-4 and TRBJ1-1; D gene unclear. This CDR3 contains 14 residues. V shed 6 bases and J shed 2 bases, with 13 bases lying between them. The CDR3 DNA reads as TGTGCCAGCAGATCCCGTCGAGGTAACACTGAAGCTTTCTTT. Translated: CASRSRRGNTEAFF.

This clonotype was counted a few times. The chain employs TRBV12-3 or TRBV12-4 and TRBJ2-3, with no clear D. The CDR3 has 15 residues. Trimming pared 2 bases from V and 0 bases from J, leaving 9 bases between. This CDR3 is CASSLNFPSTDTQYF. For the CDR3, the DNA is TGTGCCAGCAGTTTAAATTTCCCAAGCACAGATACGCAGTATTTT.

This clonotype was observed many times. The V gene is TRBV2, the J gene TRBJ2-7; D is undetermined. CDR1 is SNHLY and CDR2 is FYNNEI in the germline V gene. V shed 3 bases and J shed 4 bases, with 13 bases lying between them. The CDR3 extends over 14 amino acids. The CDR3 DNA reads TGTGCCAGCAGTGAGGGTTACCCATCTTACGAGCAGTACTTC. It specifies CASSEGYPSYEQYF.

The gene calls are TRBV20-1 and TRBJ1-5, with 8 bases matching TRBD1. The DNA end lines up better with TRBJ2-3; the J call may be wrong. Looked up from germline, CDR1 is DFQATT and CDR2 is SNEGSKA (reference sequence). This CDR3 spans 16 amino acids. Here the CDR3 DNA reads TGCAGTGCTAGTCAGGGGGCGGGTGGGCACACAGATACGCAGTATTTT. It encodes CSASQGAGGHTDTQYF.

This chain joins TRBV6-9 and TRBJ2-2, with 9 bases fitting TRBD1. Trimming at V came to 7 bases and at J to 0 bases, leaving 6 bases not matched to a gene. The CDR3 length is 16 residues. From germline, CDR1 is MNHGY and CDR2 SVAAGI. CDR3 sequence reads: CASTDWTGANTGELFF. The CDR3 region has the DNA TGTGCCAGCACCGATTGGACAGGGGCGAACACCGGGGAGCTGTTTTTT.

This clonotype has at least ten counts. The rearrangement links TRBV20-1 to TRBJ1-6; TRBD1 matches 7 bases. Germline-derived CDR1 and CDR2 are DFQATT and SNEGSKA (reference sequence). The trim removed 5 bases at V and 7 bases at J, leaving 8 bases unmatched. The CDR3 spans 14 residues. CDR3 amino acids: CSAGSGQRNSPLHF. As DNA, the CDR3 is TGCAGTGCTGGCTCGGGACAGCGAAATTCACCCCTCCACTTT.

V is TRBV6-1 and J is TRBJ1-5; TRBD1 matches 9 bases. The V and J ends lost 10 bases and 0 bases, in that order; junction bases with no gene match: 16. This CDR3 contains 18 residues. The V gene's germline CDR1 is MNHNS and CDR2 SASEGT. CDR3 in amino acids: CATTGPYRGQYSNQPQHF. In nucleotides, the CDR3 is TGTGCCACCACCGGTCCTTACAGGGGGCAATATAGCAATCAGCCCCAGCATTTT.

This clonotype was counted only a few times. The chain links TRBV7-8 to TRBJ2-2, with D unresolved. V lost 5 bases and J lost 4, with 11 bases in between. This CDR3 contains 14 residues. Germline loops: CDR1 SGHVS, CDR2 FQNEAQ. In DNA form, the CDR3 reads TGTGCCAGCAGCCAAGCCGGTTCCACCGGGGAGCTGTTTTTT. Translating gives CASSQAGSTGELFF.

This clonotype was seen repeatedly, ten times or more. The genes are TRBV11-2 and TRBJ1-2, with D possibly matching TRBD1 (5 bases). The CDR3 is 15 residues long. CDR1 SGHAT and CDR2 FQNNGV come from the germline V gene. The V gene lost 4 bases and the J gene lost 2 bases, with 14 bases spanning the gap. CDR3 protein: CASSSRQRGNYGYTF. The CDR3 DNA sequence: TGTGCCAGCAGCTCTCGACAGCGAGGGAACTATGGCTACACCTTC.

Ten or more counts support this clonotype. The chain joins TRBV6-5 to TRBJ1-1; D remains unclear. The CDR3 extends over 13 amino acids. CDR1 and CDR2 (germline): MNHEY, SVGAGI. The germline V and J ends were trimmed by 1 base and 1 base, with 4 bases remaining between them. The CDR3 nucleotides read TGTGCCAGCAGTTACTTGTCGAACACTGAAGCTTTCTTT. It specifies CASSYLSNTEAFF.

Many counts were recorded for this clonotype. V gene TRBV6-5 combines with J gene TRBJ1-1, with 7 bases lining up with TRBD1. J lost 9 bases, V lost 6 bases, and 7 bases had no gene match. Germline CDR1 reads MNHEY; CDR2 reads SVGAGI. CDR3 length: 12 residues. The CDR3 DNA reads as TGTGCCAGCAGGACCGGGACAGAAAAAGCTTTCTTT. Its protein product is CASRTGTEKAFF.

This clonotype has ten or more counts. CDR3 loop: CSVESQRNSPLHF. The CDR3 DNA reads as TGCAGCGTTGAGTCGCAGCGCAATTCACCCCTCCACTTT. The V gene is TRBV29-1, the J gene TRBJ1-6; no reliable D call. The V gene's germline CDR1 is SQVTM and CDR2 ANQGSEA. CDR3 length: 13 residues. V was clipped by 3 bases and J by 7 bases, with 10 bases between them.

The V call is TRBV20-1, the J call TRBJ1-4; D is unresolved. Germline V gene data show CDR1 as DFQATT and CDR2 as SNEGSKA (reference sequence). V was trimmed by 5 bases and J by 12 bases, leaving 25 bases between them. The CDR3 consists of 15 residues. CDR3 DNA: TGCAGTGCTGGAAGGAGAGGACGAAATCAGCCCCAACTGTTTTTT. This sequence encodes CSAGRRGRNQPQLFF.

The chain joins TRBV29-1 to TRBJ2-7; D perhaps matches TRBD2 (6 bases). Germline CDR1 and CDR2: SQVTM and ANQGSEA. V lost 1 base to trimming and J lost 0 bases, with 13 bases between them. CDR3 length: 15 residues. The CDR3 reads CSVEGEDTSSYEQYF. CDR3 sequence (DNA): TGCAGCGTTGAAGGGGAGGACACGAGCTCCTACGAGCAGTACTTC.

At least ten counts were recorded for this clonotype. The chain combines TRBV2 with TRBJ1-4; 7 nucleotides align to TRBD1. The CDR3 is 14 residues long. In germline, CDR1 is SNHLY, CDR2 FYNNEI. Trimming took 6 bases from V and 4 from J; bases not matched to a gene: 5. CDR3 in amino acids: CASRPGTVNEKLFF. In nucleotides, the CDR3 is TGTGCCAGCAGACCCGGGACAGTTAATGAAAAACTGTTTTTT.

This clonotype occurred once. The chain carries TRBV29-1 and TRBJ1-3, with D perhaps TRBD2 (6 bases). Matching the DNA end better, TRBJ2-3 makes the J call doubtful. CDR1 SQVTM and CDR2 ANQGSEA come from the germline V gene. This CDR3 comprises 11 residues. CDR3 DNA sequence: TGCAGCGGCGGGGCATCGGATACGCAGTATTTT. This encodes CSGGASDTQYF.

Turning to this clonotype: Relative to the germline gene, one junction end is altered; a read error may explain this. The chain employs TRBV7-9 and TRBJ2-7; no clear D gene. The CDR3 extends over 13 amino acids. Germline V gene data show CDR1 as SEHNR and CDR2 as FQNEAQ (reference sequence). CDR3 in amino acids: CASSPTDNYEQYF. CDR3 nucleotide sequence: TGTGCTAGCAGTCCGACCGATAACTACGAGCAGTACTTC.